This T cell receptor (beta chain) was captured by sequencing in a study of shared clonotypes between healthy human individuals. The assay was immunoSEQ multiplex PCR, and TCRdb's table has in-frame clones only and misses some. The sample consists of about 590,000 clones, around 95% of them appearing once. Trimming removed 2 bases from V and 5 bases from J; junction bases left unmatched: 6. The CDR3 extends over 16 amino acids. CDR1 and CDR2 from the germline V gene are MNHEY and SMNVEV (reference sequence). This clone showed up just once. CD8 cells classed as naive were CD45RO-negative and positively selected for CCR7, excluding terminally differentiated effector memory CD45RA+ cells. The study drew all its donors from Caucasian adults living in Nashville, Tennessee.

The TCR was taken from a woman aged 30 to 39 in good health. Sequencing used naive CD8+ T cells sorted from blood. This rearrangement joins TRBV27 to TRBJ2-5, with 12 bases identical to TRBD2. In DNA form, the CDR3 reads TGTGCCAGCAGTTTACTAGCGGGAGGGCCCATGGAGACCCAGTACTTC. This translates into CASSLLAGGPMETQYF.